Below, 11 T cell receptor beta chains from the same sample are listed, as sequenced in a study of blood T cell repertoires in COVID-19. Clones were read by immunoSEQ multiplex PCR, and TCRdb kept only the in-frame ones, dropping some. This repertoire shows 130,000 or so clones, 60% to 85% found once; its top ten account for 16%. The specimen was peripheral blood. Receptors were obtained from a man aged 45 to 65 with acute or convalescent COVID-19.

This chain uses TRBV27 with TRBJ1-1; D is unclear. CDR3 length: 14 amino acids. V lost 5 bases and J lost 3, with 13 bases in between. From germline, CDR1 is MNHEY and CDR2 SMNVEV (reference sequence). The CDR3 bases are TGTGCCAGCAGTCCCCTCAGAGGGCACACTGAAGCTTTCTTT. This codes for CASSPLRGHTEAFF.

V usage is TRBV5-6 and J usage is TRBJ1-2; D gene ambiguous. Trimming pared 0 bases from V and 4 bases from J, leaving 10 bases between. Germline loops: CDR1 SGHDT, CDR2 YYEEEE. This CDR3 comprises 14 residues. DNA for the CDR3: TGTGCCAGCAGCTTGGATAGAGGGTCCTATGGCTACACCTTC. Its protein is CASSLDRGSYGYTF.

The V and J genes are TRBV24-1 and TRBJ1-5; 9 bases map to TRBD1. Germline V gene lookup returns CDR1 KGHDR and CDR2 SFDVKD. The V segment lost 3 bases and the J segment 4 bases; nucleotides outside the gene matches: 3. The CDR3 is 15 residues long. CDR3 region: CATSDGQGLNQPQHF. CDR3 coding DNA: TGTGCCACCAGTGATGGACAGGGGTTAAATCAGCCCCAGCATTTT.

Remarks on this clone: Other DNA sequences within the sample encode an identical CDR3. This CDR3 is CASSLDRGTEAFF. CDR3 nucleotide sequence: TGCGCCAGCAGCTTGGACAGGGGGACTGAAGCTTTCTTT. The chain carries TRBV5-1 and TRBJ1-1; TRBD1 agrees at 8 bases. There are 13 residues in the CDR3. Germline CDR1 and CDR2: SGHRS and YFSETQ. With V trimmed by 0 bases and J by 5 bases, 0 bases remained unmatched.

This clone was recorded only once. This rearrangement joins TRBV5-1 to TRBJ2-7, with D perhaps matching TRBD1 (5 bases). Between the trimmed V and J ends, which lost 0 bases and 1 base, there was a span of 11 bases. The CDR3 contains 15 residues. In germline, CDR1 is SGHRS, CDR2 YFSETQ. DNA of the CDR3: TGCGCCAGCAGCTTGGGACCAGGGCTATCCTACGAGCAGTACTTC. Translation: CASSLGPGLSYEQYF.

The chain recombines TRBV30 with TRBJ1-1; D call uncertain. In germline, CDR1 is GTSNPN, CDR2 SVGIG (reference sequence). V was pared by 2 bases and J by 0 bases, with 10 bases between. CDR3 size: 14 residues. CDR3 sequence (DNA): TGTGCCTGGAGTCTTACAGTTATGAACACTGAAGCTTTCTTT. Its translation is CAWSLTVMNTEAFF.

The CDR3 sequence: CASSVQTTNTEAFF. CDR3 nucleotides: TGTGCCAGCAGCGTACAGACAACGAACACTGAAGCTTTCTTT. The gene calls are TRBV9 and TRBJ1-1, with D unresolved. Germline V gene sequence: CDR1 SGDLS, CDR2 YYNGEE. Trimming stripped 1 base from V and 1 base from J, with 8 bases between. The CDR3 has 14 residues. Combining the CDR3 with reference TRBV9 and TRBJ1-1 gives the whole variable domain DSGVTQTPKHLITATGQRVTLRCSPRSGDLSVYWYQQSLDQGLQFLIQYYNGEERAKGNILERFSAQQFPDLHSELNLSSLELGDSALYFCASSVQTTNTEAFFGQGTRLTVV.

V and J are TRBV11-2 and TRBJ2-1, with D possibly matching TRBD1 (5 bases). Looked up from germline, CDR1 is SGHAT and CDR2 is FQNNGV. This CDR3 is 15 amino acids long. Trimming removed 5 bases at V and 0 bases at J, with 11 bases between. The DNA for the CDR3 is TGTGCCAGCAGCCCCACAGGAACCTCCTACAATGAGCAGTTCTTC. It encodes CASSPTGTSYNEQFF.

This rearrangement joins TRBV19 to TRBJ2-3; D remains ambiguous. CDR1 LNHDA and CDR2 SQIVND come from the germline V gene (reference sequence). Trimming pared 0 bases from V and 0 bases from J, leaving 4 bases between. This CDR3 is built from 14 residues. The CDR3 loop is CASSIDTSTDTQYF. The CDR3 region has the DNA TGTGCCAGTAGTATAGATACAAGCACAGATACGCAGTATTTT.

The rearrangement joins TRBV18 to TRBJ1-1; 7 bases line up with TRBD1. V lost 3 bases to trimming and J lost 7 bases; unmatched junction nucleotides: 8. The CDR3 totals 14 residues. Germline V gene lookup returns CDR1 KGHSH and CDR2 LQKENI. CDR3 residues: CASSPTGVEVEAFF. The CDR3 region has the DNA TGTGCCAGCTCACCTACAGGGGTAGAGGTTGAAGCTTTCTTT.

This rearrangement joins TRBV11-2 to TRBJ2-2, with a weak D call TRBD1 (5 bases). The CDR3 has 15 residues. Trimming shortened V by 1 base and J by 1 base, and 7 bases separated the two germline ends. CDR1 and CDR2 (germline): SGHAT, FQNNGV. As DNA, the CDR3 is TGTGCCAGCAGCTTAGGCCAGGGGAACACCGGGGAGCTGTTTTTT. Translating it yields CASSLGQGNTGELFF.